Presented here are 12 T cell receptor beta chains from one specimen sequenced in a study of blood T cell repertoires in COVID-19. TCRdb's copy holds only in-frame clones and misses some; the assay was immunoSEQ multiplex PCR. The table shows 150,000 to 200,000 clones, with approximately 88% occurring only once. Sequencing was done on a sample of peripheral blood. The receptor set was obtained from a woman aged 40 to 55 with COVID-19, enrolled during active disease.

The J gene is TRBJ2-7, the V gene TRBV6-5; 7 bases line up with TRBD1. The J segment lost 5 bases and the V segment lost 7 bases, leaving 11 bases of the junction unmatched. The CDR3 covers 14 residues. The germline V gene encodes CDR1 MNHEY and CDR2 SVGAGI. DNA of the CDR3: TGTGCCAGCACTATACAGGGGATTCTCAACGAGCAGTACTTC. It yields the protein CASTIQGILNEQYF.

V usage is TRBV9 and J usage is TRBJ2-4; no clear D. Germline CDR1 reads SGDLS; CDR2 reads YYNGEE. The CDR3 runs to 13 residues. V gave up 4 bases and J gave up 4 bases, with 9 bases separating them. CDR3 sequence reads: CASSLLVKNIQYF. The CDR3 bases are TGTGCCAGCAGCCTTCTTGTGAAAAACATTCAGTACTTC.

The chain carries TRBV9 and TRBJ2-1; no clear D. CDR1 and CDR2 from the germline V gene are SGDLS and YYNGEE. The CDR3 length is 14 residues. Trimming took off 4 bases at V and 5 bases at J, with 13 bases between the two ends. DNA for the CDR3: TGTGCCAGCAGCCCCCGGGTTGTAAACAATGAGCAGTTCTTC. Protein: CASSPRVVNNEQFF.

The chain joins TRBV7-6 to TRBJ2-7, with TRBD1 matching 8 bases. The CDR3 sequence is 14 residues long. J lost 4 bases, V lost 5 bases, and 7 bases had no gene match. Germline CDR1 SGHVS, CDR2 FNYEAQ. CDR3 nucleotide sequence: TGTGCCAGCAGCGATGGGACAGGACAGTACGAGCAGTACTTC. The encoded protein is CASSDGTGQYEQYF.

The rearrangement links TRBV10-2 to TRBJ1-2; 8 nucleotides align to TRBD1. The germline V gene encodes CDR1 WSHSY and CDR2 SAAADI. This CDR3 contains 14 residues. V shed 5 bases, J shed 5 bases, and the junction held 7 bases outside the gene matches. Here the CDR3 reads CASSPRQGQYGYTF. CDR3 DNA: TGCGCCAGCAGTCCCCGACAGGGGCAGTATGGCTACACCTTC.

The rearrangement joins TRBV6-5 to TRBJ2-5; 9 nucleotides agree with TRBD1. CDR3 size: 13 residues. CDR1 is MNHEY and CDR2 is SVGAGI in the germline V gene. Losses at the gene ends were 6 bases for V and 7 bases for J; bases not matched to a gene: 6. CDR3 sequence reads: CASRDRGEATQYF. CDR3 bases: TGTGCCAGCAGGGACAGGGGCGAGGCGACCCAGTACTTC.

The chain uses TRBV28 and TRBJ2-2; 8 bases are shared with TRBD2. V shed 8 bases and J 4 bases; nucleotides not matched to a gene: 18. This CDR3 is 18 amino acids long. CDR1 is MDHEN, CDR2 SYDVKM, per germline. CDR3 amino acids: CASVGAGLDVRFTGELFF. CDR3 bases: TGTGCCAGCGTCGGAGCGGGACTAGATGTTAGATTCACCGGGGAGCTGTTTTTT.

This clone came up a few times. This chain's CDR3 is CASSYDSTQETQYF. The CDR3 DNA reads as TGCGCCAGCAGCTACGACAGTACACAAGAGACCCAGTACTTC. The J gene is TRBJ2-5, the V gene TRBV5-1, with D possibly matching TRBD1 (5 bases). V was pared by 3 bases and J by 2 bases, with 11 bases between. The CDR3 length is 14 residues. The germline V gene has CDR1 SGHRS and CDR2 YFSETQ. Using reference TRBV5-1 and TRBJ2-5 for the parts outside the CDR3, the full variable domain is KAGVTQTPRYLIKTRGQQVTLSCSPISGHRSVSWYQQTPGQGLQFLFEYFSETQRNKGNFPGRFSGRQFSNSRSEMNVSTLELGDSALYLCASSYDSTQETQYFGPGTRLLVL.

In its sample, this clone was seen a few times. This chain connects TRBV29-1 to TRBJ1-1, with 8 bases fitting TRBD1. The ends lost 6 bases at V and 5 bases at J; junction bases unmatched: 11. The CDR3 sequence is 14 residues long. The germline V gene has CDR1 SQVTM and CDR2 ANQGSEA. CDR3 region: CSVKQGDGTTEAFF. CDR3 DNA sequence: TGCAGCGTAAAACAGGGGGACGGAACGACTGAAGCTTTCTTT.

The chain links TRBV28 to TRBJ2-7, with TRBD1 as a possible D gene (6 bases). Germline lookup yields CDR1 MDHEN and CDR2 SYDVKM. The CDR3 contains 13 residues. V dropped 8 bases and J dropped 7 bases, with 18 bases sitting between them. CDR3 bases: TGTGCCAGCGCAGAGGGGGATCCGGGGGAGCAGTACTTC. It yields the protein CASAEGDPGEQYF.

The rearrangement joins TRBV3-1 (or the pseudogene TRBV3-2) to TRBJ2-5, with D perhaps TRBD2 (6 bases). Trimming took off 4 bases at V and 5 bases at J, with 8 bases between the two ends. This CDR3 has 12 residues. Germline V lookup: CDR1 LGHDT, CDR2 YNNKEL (reference sequence). The DNA of the CDR3 is TGTGCCAGCAGCCTAGCGGCGGAGACCCAGTACTTC. It codes for CASSLAAETQYF.

The V gene is TRBV28, the J gene TRBJ2-1, with 10 bases fitting TRBD2. The CDR3 spans 16 residues. CDR1 and CDR2 (germline): MDHEN, SYDVKM. V gave up 6 bases and J gave up 9 bases; unmatched junction bases: 14. This chain's CDR3 is CASSPRPGLAKAEQFF. For the CDR3, the DNA is TGTGCCAGCAGCCCACGACCGGGACTAGCGAAGGCTGAGCAGTTCTTC.